The 9 T cell receptor beta chains in this list originate from one sample, sequenced in a study of blood T cells in healthy people across ages. The use of a sample-barcoded 5' primer and a J-beta primer mix characterized a second PCR of roughly 7 to 11 cycles. MiXCR, applied by TCRdb to the 5' RACE reads, yields one record per CDR3 protein. In the table there are roughly 1,300,000 distinct CDR3 sequences, approximately 59% of which are singletons. Sequencing was carried out using blood. These receptors all come from a man between 18 and 35 years old in good health.

A few counts support this clonotype. The chain has TRBV15 and TRBJ1-2; TRBD1 is a possible D gene (6 bases). The CDR3 is 15 residues long. Trimming took off 0 bases at V and 7 bases at J, with 15 bases between the two ends. Germline assignment: CDR1 LNHNV and CDR2 YYDKDF (reference sequence). The CDR3 DNA sequence: TGTGCCACCAGCAGAGATAGATCGGGGGCTGCTGGCTACACCTTC. Protein sequence: CATSRDRSGAAGYTF.

This chain joins TRBV7-9 and TRBJ1-6; TRBD1 aligns across 10 bases. Germline V CDR1 and CDR2: SEHNR, FQNEAQ (reference sequence). The trim removed 5 bases at V and 7 bases at J, leaving 8 bases unmatched. The CDR3 length is 16 residues. In DNA form, the CDR3 reads TGTGCCAGCAGCAACCCGCCGGGACAGGGGAATTCACCCCTCCACTTT. It encodes CASSNPPGQGNSPLHF.

This clonotype was observed a few times. This chain joins TRBV27 and TRBJ2-6; D is perhaps TRBD1 (5 bases). Trimming shortened V by 8 bases and J by 4 bases, and 12 bases separated the two germline ends. The CDR3 totals 14 residues. Germline V gene data show CDR1 as MNHEY and CDR2 as SMNVEV (reference sequence). In nucleotides, the CDR3 is TGTGCCAGCTCTGACAGATCCGGGGCCAACGTCCTGACTTTC. Residues: CASSDRSGANVLTF.

In this sample, this clonotype turned up once. The genes are TRBV6-1 and TRBJ2-1; either TRBD1 or TRBD2 may fit D (6 bases each). The CDR3 length is 14 residues. Trimming pared 4 bases from V and 9 bases from J, leaving 16 bases between. Looked up from germline, CDR1 is MNHNS and CDR2 is SASEGT. The CDR3 is CASSAPGAAGEQFF. The CDR3 nucleotides are TGTGCCAGCAGTGCGCCGGGGGCTGCCGGTGAGCAGTTCTTC.

In this sample, this clonotype turned up many times. V usage is TRBV6-5 and J usage is TRBJ2-5; 10 nucleotides line up with TRBD2. The germline V gene encodes CDR1 MNHEY and CDR2 SVGAGI. The trim removed 5 bases at V and 5 bases at J, leaving 2 bases unmatched. The CDR3 loop spans 13 amino acids. CDR3 sequence (DNA): TGTGCCAGCAGTCCGACTAGCGGGGAGACCCAGTACTTC. It is translated as CASSPTSGETQYF.

This clonotype was seen a few times. The gene calls are TRBV5-1 and TRBJ1-2; weak D call: TRBD1 (5 bases). The germline gives CDR1 SGHRS, CDR2 YFSETQ. Trimming took off 6 bases at V and 3 bases at J, with 12 bases between the two ends. This CDR3 comprises 13 residues. The CDR3 DNA follows: TGCGCCAGCACCGTCGGGGGAGACTATGGCTACACCTTC. Amino acids: CASTVGGDYGYTF.

The V and J genes are TRBV29-1 and TRBJ2-1; D may be TRBD2 (6 bases). The CDR3 runs 13 residues. Germline CDR1 is SQVTM and CDR2 is ANQGSEA. V was trimmed by 5 bases and J by 3 bases, leaving 11 bases between them. The chain's CDR3 is CSVRAGFYNEQFF. CDR3 DNA sequence: TGCAGCGTTCGAGCGGGCTTCTACAATGAGCAGTTCTTC.

This clonotype was observed a handful of times. The V call is TRBV6-5, the J call TRBJ2-2; D may be TRBD1 (5 bases). Germline V gene sequence: CDR1 MNHEY, CDR2 SVGAGI. The ends were cut back, 0 bases at V and 7 bases at J, with 9 bases in the middle. The CDR3 consists of 14 residues. The CDR3 reads CASSYSSGLGELFF. The CDR3 region has the DNA TGTGCCAGCAGTTACTCTTCAGGGCTCGGGGAGCTGTTTTTT.

V gene TRBV4-1 combines with J gene TRBJ2-1; perhaps TRBD1 as D (6 bases). In germline, CDR1 is MGHRA, CDR2 YSYEKL. The CDR3 runs 16 residues. With 1 base removed from V and 3 bases from J, the gap between germline ends came to 13 bases. CDR3 sequence: CASSQGPGHSYNEQFF. The CDR3 bases are TGCGCCAGCAGCCAAGGACCGGGACATAGCTACAATGAGCAGTTCTTC.